These 2 T cell receptor beta chains originate from one sample sequenced in a study of cytomegalovirus exposure and HLA in healthy donors. The PCR was carried out with 60 Vbeta primers and 13 Jbeta primers. TCRdb's table, derived via immunoSEQ multiplex PCR, lists solely in-frame clones and lacks some. The profile shows roughly 200,000 clones, roughly 80% of them singletons. The sequenced sample consisted of PBMCs. The receptors were gathered from a man between 40 and 49 years old in good health and CMV-seronegative.

The V gene is TRBV7-2, the J gene TRBJ1-3; D ambiguous. With 2 bases removed from V and 0 bases from J, the gap between germline ends came to 11 bases. This CDR3 is built from 16 residues. CDR1 SGHTA and CDR2 FQGNSA come from the germline V gene. In DNA, the CDR3 is TGTGCCAGCAGCTTAACCGGTTCCTACTCTGGAAACACCATATATTTT. Its protein is CASSLTGSYSGNTIYF. Filled out from reference TRBV7-2 and TRBJ1-3, the complete variable domain reads GAGVSQSPSNKVTEKGKDVELRCDPISGHTALYWYRQSLGQGLEFLIYFQGNSAPDKSGLPSDRFSAERTGGSVSTLTIQRTQQEDSAVYLCASSLTGSYSGNTIYFGEGSWLTVV.

This sequence joins TRBV27 and TRBJ1-5; tentative D call: TRBD1 (6 bases). This CDR3 comprises 16 residues. Germline V CDR1 and CDR2: MNHEY, SMNVEV (reference sequence). Deletions cut 5 bases from V and 6 bases from J, with 20 bases between. As DNA, the CDR3 is TGTGCCAGCAGTGCAGATTCTCAGGGGCAGGTTCAGCCCCAGCATTTT. It is translated as CASSADSQGQVQPQHF.